These 25 T cell receptor beta chains came from one sample sequenced in a study of metastatic and nonmetastatic thyroid tumors. Patients had received no treatment of any kind before thyroid surgery. Using MiXCR, TCRdb reanalyzed the PCR reads. Among some 6,900 clones listed, 25% to 30% were seen once. Material: adjacent normal tissue. Receptors originate from a female donor with papillary thyroid cancer or a benign thyroid nodule (not recorded which). Some clones in this sample may be carry-over from other donors' samples.

This clone was seen just once. V gene TRBV18 combines with J gene TRBJ2-5; possibly TRBD2 for D (6 bases). The V end lost 3 bases, the J end lost 4 bases, and 15 bases lay between the germline ends. The CDR3 runs to 15 residues. Germline assignment: CDR1 KGHSH and CDR2 LQKENI. The DNA of the CDR3 is TGTGCCAGCTCACCGGCCCTAGCGTCTGGAGAGACCCAGTACTTC. Translating gives CASSPALASGETQYF.

This clone showed up just once. This chain links TRBV20-1 with TRBJ2-7; 9 bases fit TRBD2. Germline V CDR1 and CDR2: DFQATT, SNEGSKA (reference sequence). The J segment lost 3 bases and the V segment lost 2 bases, leaving 11 bases of the junction unmatched. The CDR3 contains 16 residues. CDR3 amino acids: CSARPQSGLAFYEQYF. The CDR3, as DNA: TGCAGTGCTAGACCCCAATCGGGACTAGCCTTCTACGAGCAGTACTTC.

This clone has at least ten counts. The V gene is TRBV10-3, the J gene TRBJ2-1; 7 bases fit TRBD2. The CDR3 contains 14 residues. CDR1 and CDR2 (germline): ENHRY, SYGVKD. Trimming removed 7 bases from V and 1 base from J; junction bases left unmatched: 4. Here the CDR3 reads CAIKERGSYNEQFF. In DNA, the CDR3 is TGTGCCATCAAAGAGCGGGGATCCTACAATGAGCAGTTCTTC.

This clone appeared a single time. The V call is TRBV11-2, the J call TRBJ2-2; D not certain. Per the germline V gene, CDR1 is SGHAT and CDR2 is FQNNGV. This CDR3 region has 15 residues. Trimming stripped 3 bases from V and 3 bases from J, with 11 bases between. CDR3 in DNA: TGTGCCAGCAGCTTTCAGTCATGGGACACCGGGGAGCTGTTTTTT. Its translation is CASSFQSWDTGELFF. The full variable domain, with the rest looked up from reference TRBV11-2 and TRBJ2-2, is EAGVAQSPRYKIIEKRQSVAFWCNPISGHATLYWYQQILGQGPKLLIQFQNNGVVDDSQLPKDRFSAERLKGVDSTLKIQPAKLEDSAVYLCASSFQSWDTGELFFGEGSRLTVL.

This clone was seen only a few times. V and J are TRBV12-3 or TRBV12-4 and TRBJ1-2; possibly TRBD1 for D (5 bases). The CDR3 length is 12 residues. V gave up 11 bases and J gave up 0 bases, with 10 bases separating them. The CDR3 DNA is TGTGCCGTAGGACACCCTAACTATGGCTACACCTTC. Its protein is CAVGHPNYGYTF.

The rearrangement joins TRBV9 to TRBJ2-1; TRBD2 might be the D (6 bases). Germline V gene data show CDR1 as SGDLS and CDR2 as YYNGEE. This CDR3 comprises 14 residues. V was clipped by 0 bases and J by 8 bases, with 12 bases between them. The DNA of the CDR3 is TGTGCCAGCAGCGTAGAATCTCCGGGGGATGAGCAGTTCTTC. It is translated as CASSVESPGDEQFF.

This clone has a handful of counts. CDR3 region: CASSDRGQTARNGYTF. CDR3 DNA: TGTGCCAGCAGTGATCGGGGACAGACCGCTAGGAATGGCTACACCTTC. The V call is TRBV27, the J call TRBJ1-2; 7 bases fit TRBD1. The CDR3 spans 16 residues. V dropped 5 bases and J dropped 6; count of bases not matched to a gene: 15. Per the germline V gene, CDR1 is MNHEY and CDR2 is SMNVEV (reference sequence).

This clone has only one observation. V is TRBV2 and J is TRBJ2-3; TRBD1 or TRBD2 may be the D gene (5 bases each). Trimming removed 3 bases from V and 2 bases from J, with 15 bases in between. In germline, CDR1 is SNHLY, CDR2 FYNNEI. The CDR3 length is 16 residues. The DNA of the CDR3 is TGTGCCAGCAGTGAGTGGGGACGGACGGACACAGATACGCAGTATTTT. Protein sequence: CASSEWGRTDTDTQYF.

V and J are TRBV20-1 and TRBJ1-5, with D perhaps matching TRBD1 (6 bases). CDR3 length: 13 amino acids. The V and J ends lost 6 bases and 11 bases respectively, with 20 bases between them. The germline gives CDR1 DFQATT, CDR2 SNEGSKA (reference sequence). The CDR3 here is CSAFRGPGTAQHF. The CDR3 coding sequence is TGCAGTGCATTCAGGGGCCCAGGTACGGCCCAGCATTTT.

This clone is classed as medium-sized. The gene calls are TRBV7-6 and TRBJ2-7, with no clear D. V was cut by 1 base and J by 5 bases, with 9 bases left in between. The CDR3 runs 13 residues. CDR1 SGHVS and CDR2 FNYEAQ come from the germline V gene. The CDR3 loop reads CASSLEPQDEQYF. The CDR3, as DNA: TGTGCCAGCAGCTTAGAACCTCAGGACGAGCAGTACTTC.

This clone was seen a handful of times. The chain joins TRBV28 to TRBJ2-7; a possible D gene is TRBD2 (6 bases). Deletions cut 8 bases from V and 6 bases from J, with 20 bases between. The CDR3 is 14 residues long. Germline-derived CDR1 and CDR2 are MDHEN and SYDVKM. The CDR3, as DNA: TGTGCCAGCCGTGGAATCGGGGGTGCTGGCGAGCAGTACTTC. Amino acids: CASRGIGGAGEQYF. The entire variable domain, with the rest obtained from reference TRBV28 and TRBJ2-7, is as follows: DVKVTQSSRYLVKRTGEKVFLECVQDMDHENMFWYRQDPGLGLRLIYFSYDVKMKEKGDIPEGYSVSREKKERFSLILESASTNQTSMYLCASRGIGGAGEQYFGPGTRLTVT.

This clone occurred a few times. The genes are TRBV7-2 and TRBJ1-2; D possibly corresponds to TRBD1 (6 bases). The CDR3 length is 14 residues. V lost 5 bases and J lost 7, with 17 bases in between. CDR1 and CDR2 from the germline V gene are SGHTA and FQGNSA. CDR3 in DNA: TGTGCCAGCAGCCCATACCTATGGACAGTTGGCTACACCTTC. This sequence encodes CASSPYLWTVGYTF. The whole variable domain, remainder taken from reference TRBV7-2 and TRBJ1-2, is GAGVSQSPSNKVTEKGKDVELRCDPISGHTALYWYRQSLGQGLEFLIYFQGNSAPDKSGLPSDRFSAERTGGSVSTLTIQRTQQEDSAVYLCASSPYLWTVGYTFGSGTRLTVV.

The chain links TRBV28 to TRBJ2-2; tentative D call: TRBD2 (6 bases). CDR1 MDHEN and CDR2 SYDVKM come from the germline V gene. This CDR3 comprises 15 residues. Trimming left V 5 bases short and J 0 bases short, with 10 bases between. CDR3 region: CASSPSGANTGELFF. As DNA, the CDR3 is TGTGCCAGCAGTCCGTCGGGGGCGAACACCGGGGAGCTGTTTTTT.

The CDR3 spells CAWTVGRDGELFF. As DNA, the CDR3 is TGTGCCTGGACGGTGGGGAGGGACGGGGAGCTGTTTTTT. The V gene is TRBV30, the J gene TRBJ2-2, with 7 bases fitting TRBD2. The CDR3 extends over 13 amino acids. Trimming took 4 bases from V and 7 from J; bases not matched to a gene: 6. Germline V gene data show CDR1 as GTSNPN and CDR2 as SVGIG (reference sequence).

This clone was seen only a few times. CDR3 region: CAWSVALGGDNDFF. CDR3 DNA sequence: TGTGCCTGGAGTGTAGCCCTAGGTGGCGATAATGATTTCTTT. The rearrangement links TRBV30 to TRBJ1-1; no reliable D call. Germline loops: CDR1 GTSNPN, CDR2 SVGIG (reference sequence). The CDR3 runs 14 residues. Between the trimmed V and J ends, which lost 0 bases and 13 bases, there was a span of 21 bases.

V is TRBV30 and J is TRBJ1-2; D is uncertain. Germline-derived CDR1 and CDR2 are GTSNPN and SVGIG (reference sequence). V lost 0 bases and J lost 4, with 9 bases in between. The CDR3 totals 13 residues. CDR3 nucleotides: TGTGCCTGGAGTGTTGGAGCTTCCTATGGCTACACCTTC. This sequence encodes CAWSVGASYGYTF. The complete variable domain, with remaining parts taken from reference TRBV30 and TRBJ1-2, reads SQTIHQWPATLVQPVGSPLSLECTVEGTSNPNLYWYRQAAGRGLQLLFYSVGIGQISSEVPQNLSASRPQDRQFILSSKKLLLSDSGFYLCAWSVGASYGYTFGSGTRLTVV.

This clone was observed a handful of times. The J gene is TRBJ2-2, the V gene TRBV27; 8 nucleotides match TRBD1. Germline V gene sequence: CDR1 MNHEY, CDR2 SMNVEV (reference sequence). This CDR3 contains 15 residues. V was pared by 6 bases and J by 3 bases, with 6 bases of the junction left unmatched. The CDR3: CASRRTGGDTGELFF. Written as DNA, the CDR3 is TGTGCCAGCAGGCGCACAGGGGGTGACACCGGGGAGCTGTTTTTT.

As concerns this clone: The junction shows a germline mismatch at one end, possibly a read error. The chain carries TRBV12-3 or TRBV12-4 and TRBJ2-1; possibly TRBD1 or TRBD2 for D (5 bases each). This CDR3 has 16 residues. The CDR3 bases are TGTGCCAGCAGTCCCGGGGCTGTTAGCTCCAACAATGAGCAGTTCTTC. Translating gives CASSPGAVSSNNEQFF.

This clone is medium-sized by share. The V call is TRBV20-1, the J call TRBJ1-5; 8 bases align to TRBD1. V lost 3 bases and J lost 3; bases outside the gene matches: 7. The germline CDR1 and CDR2 sequences are DFQATT and SNEGSKA (reference sequence). The CDR3 has 15 residues. The CDR3 DNA reads as TGCAGTGCTAGTCAACAGGGGGTCTCCAATCAGCCCCAGCATTTT. As protein: CSASQQGVSNQPQHF.

This rearrangement joins TRBV2 to TRBJ2-1; TRBD2 agrees at 9 bases. CDR3 length: 13 residues. Trimming at V came to 4 bases and at J to 15 bases, leaving 10 bases not matched to a gene. In germline, CDR1 is SNHLY, CDR2 FYNNEI. The CDR3 region is CASSVPSGAAGFF. The CDR3 nucleotides read TGTGCCAGCAGTGTTCCTAGCGGGGCGGCGGGGTTCTTC. Based on the CDR3 plus reference TRBV2 and TRBJ2-1, the full variable domain is EPEVTQTPSHQVTQMGQEVILRCVPISNHLYFYWYRQILGQKVEFLVSFYNNEISEKSEIFDDQFSVERPDGSNFTLKIRSTKLEDSAMYFCASSVPSGAAGFFGPGTRLTVL.

V and J are TRBV9 and TRBJ2-3, with 9 bases matching TRBD2. This CDR3 has 15 amino acids. V lost 3 bases to trimming and J lost 2 bases; unmatched junction nucleotides: 4. CDR1 is SGDLS, CDR2 YYNGEE, per germline. CDR3 sequence (DNA): TGTGCCAGCAGCGGCGGACTAGCGACCACAGATACGCAGTATTTT. As protein: CASSGGLATTDTQYF.

In its sample, this clone ranks as medium-sized. The chain recombines TRBV2 with TRBJ2-2; D possibly uses TRBD1 or TRBD2 (5 bases each). V was shortened by 7 bases and J by 4 bases, with 13 bases between the two germline ends. The CDR3 contains 14 residues. The germline V gene encodes CDR1 SNHLY and CDR2 FYNNEI. The DNA for the CDR3 is TGTGCCAGCACGAGGGCAGGGAGCACCGGGGAGCTGTTTTTT. It encodes CASTRAGSTGELFF. Variable domain in full (rest from reference TRBV2 and TRBJ2-2): EPEVTQTPSHQVTQMGQEVILRCVPISNHLYFYWYRQILGQKVEFLVSFYNNEISEKSEIFDDQFSVERPDGSNFTLKIRSTKLEDSAMYFCASTRAGSTGELFFGEGSRLTVL.

This clone has just a few counts. The rearrangement links TRBV15 to TRBJ1-6; the D is unclear. The CDR3 sequence is 13 residues long. Germline CDR1 reads LNHNV; CDR2 reads YYDKDF (reference sequence). V shed 0 bases and J shed 9 bases, with 6 bases lying between them. The DNA of the CDR3 is TGTGCCACCAGCAGAGATTTTGGTTCACCCCTCCACTTT. Its translation: CATSRDFGSPLHF.

By frequency in the sample, this clone is medium-sized (0.01 to 0.1%). The rearrangement joins TRBV18 to TRBJ1-5, with D perhaps matching TRBD1 (6 bases). V was trimmed by 6 bases and J by 8 bases, leaving 11 bases between them. Per the germline V gene, CDR1 is KGHSH and CDR2 is LQKENI. The CDR3 is 12 residues long. The CDR3 bases are TGTGCCAGCTCGCAGGGGCGCGAGCCCCAGCATTTT. Translated: CASSQGREPQHF.

This clone is categorized as medium-sized. The chain joins TRBV5-5 to TRBJ1-5; possible D gene TRBD1, 5 bases. From germline, CDR1 is SGHKS and CDR2 YYEKEE (reference sequence). Trimming cost V 4 bases and J 2 bases, with 10 bases left between them. This CDR3 is 14 amino acids long. The CDR3 loop reads CASSLWDGNQPQHF. CDR3 in DNA: TGTGCCAGCAGCCTGTGGGACGGCAATCAGCCCCAGCATTTT.